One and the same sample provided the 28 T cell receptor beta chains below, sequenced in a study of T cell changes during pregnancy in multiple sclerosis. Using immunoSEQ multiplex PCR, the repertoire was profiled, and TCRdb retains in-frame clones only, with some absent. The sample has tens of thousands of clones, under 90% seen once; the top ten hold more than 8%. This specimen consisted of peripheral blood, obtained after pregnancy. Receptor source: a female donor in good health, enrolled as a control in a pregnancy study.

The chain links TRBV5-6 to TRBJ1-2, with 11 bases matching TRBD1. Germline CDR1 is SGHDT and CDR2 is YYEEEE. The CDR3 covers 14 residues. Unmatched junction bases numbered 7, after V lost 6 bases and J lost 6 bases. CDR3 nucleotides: TGTGCCAGCAATTCCGTGGACAGGGGGCATGGCTACACCTTC. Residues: CASNSVDRGHGYTF.

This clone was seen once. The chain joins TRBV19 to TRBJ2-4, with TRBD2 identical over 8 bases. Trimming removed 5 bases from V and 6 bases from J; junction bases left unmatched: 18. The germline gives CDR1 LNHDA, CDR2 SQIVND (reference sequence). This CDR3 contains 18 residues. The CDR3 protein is CASSPISFGSGGLNIQYF. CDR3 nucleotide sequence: TGTGCCAGTAGTCCAATAAGTTTTGGGAGCGGGGGATTAAACATTCAGTACTTC.

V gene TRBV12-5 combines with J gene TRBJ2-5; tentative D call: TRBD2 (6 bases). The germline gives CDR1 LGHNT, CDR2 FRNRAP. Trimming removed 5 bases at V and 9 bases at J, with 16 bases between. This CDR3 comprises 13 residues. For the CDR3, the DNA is TGTGCTAGTGGTCAGCAGCTCCCGGGGGCCCAGTACTTC. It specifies CASGQQLPGAQYF.

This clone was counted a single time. The DNA of the CDR3 is TGTGCCAGCAGCCACGGGGGAGTGGGAAACACCATATATTTT. Residues: CASSHGGVGNTIYF. V usage is TRBV11-3 and J usage is TRBJ1-3, with D possibly being TRBD1 (5 bases). Deletions cut 5 bases from V and 4 bases from J, with 12 bases between. CDR3 length: 14 amino acids. Germline values: CDR1 SGHNT, CDR2 YENEEA.

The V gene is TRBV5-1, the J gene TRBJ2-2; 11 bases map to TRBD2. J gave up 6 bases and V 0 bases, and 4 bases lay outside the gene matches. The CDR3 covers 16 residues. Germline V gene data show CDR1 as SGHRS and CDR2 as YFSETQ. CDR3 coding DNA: TGCGCCAGCAGCTTGGAGGCTAGCGGGGGGCCCGGGGAGCTGTTTTTT. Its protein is CASSLEASGGPGELFF.

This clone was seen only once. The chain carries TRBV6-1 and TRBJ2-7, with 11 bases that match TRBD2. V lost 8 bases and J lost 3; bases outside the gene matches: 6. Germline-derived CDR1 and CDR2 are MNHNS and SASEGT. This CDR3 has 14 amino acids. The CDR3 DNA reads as TGTGCCAGCTCGATTACTAGCGGGAGCTACGAGCAGTACTTC. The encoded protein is CASSITSGSYEQYF.

This CDR3 is CASSPLGVGNYGYTF. The CDR3 DNA reads TGTGCCAGCAGCCCCCTAGGGGTCGGGAACTATGGCTACACCTTC. The chain uses TRBV7-9 and TRBJ1-2; D might be TRBD1 (5 bases). Trimming left V 5 bases short and J 2 bases short, with 15 bases between. The CDR3 length is 15 residues. From germline, CDR1 is SEHNR and CDR2 FQNEAQ (reference sequence). The full variable domain, in which reference TRBV7-9 and TRBJ1-2 provide the parts outside the CDR3, is DTGVSQNPRHKITKRGQNVTFRCDPISEHNRLYWYRQTLGQGPEFLTYFQNEAQLEKSRLLSDRFSAERPKGSFSTLEIQRTEQGDSAMYLCASSPLGVGNYGYTFGSGTRLTVV.

This CDR3 reads CASSLMGQGANYGYTF. The CDR3 region has the DNA TGTGCCAGCAGCTTGATGGGGCAGGGGGCCAACTATGGCTACACCTTC. This chain connects TRBV7-9 to TRBJ1-2; TRBD1 agrees at 8 bases. This CDR3 is built from 16 residues. Germline V gene data show CDR1 as SEHNR and CDR2 as FQNEAQ (reference sequence). The J segment lost 2 bases and the V segment lost 3 bases, leaving 8 bases of the junction unmatched.

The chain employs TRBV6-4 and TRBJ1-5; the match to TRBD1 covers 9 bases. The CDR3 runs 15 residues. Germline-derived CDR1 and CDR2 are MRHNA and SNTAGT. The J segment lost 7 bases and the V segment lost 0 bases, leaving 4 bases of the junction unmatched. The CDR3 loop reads CASSDSRTGDQPQHF. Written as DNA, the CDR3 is TGTGCCAGCAGTGACTCGAGGACAGGGGACCAGCCCCAGCATTTT.

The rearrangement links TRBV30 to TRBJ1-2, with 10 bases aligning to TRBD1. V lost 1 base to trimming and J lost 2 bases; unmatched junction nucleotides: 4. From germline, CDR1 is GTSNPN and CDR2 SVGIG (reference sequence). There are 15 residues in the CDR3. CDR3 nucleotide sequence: TGTGCCTGGAGTGACCCGGGACAGGGGAACTATGGCTACACCTTC. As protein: CAWSDPGQGNYGYTF.

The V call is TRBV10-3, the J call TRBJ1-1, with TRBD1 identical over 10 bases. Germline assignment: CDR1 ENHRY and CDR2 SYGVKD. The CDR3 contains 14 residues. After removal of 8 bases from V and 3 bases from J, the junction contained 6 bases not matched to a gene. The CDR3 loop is CAISDRGLDTEAFF. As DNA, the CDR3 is TGTGCCATCTCAGACAGGGGGCTGGACACTGAAGCTTTCTTT.

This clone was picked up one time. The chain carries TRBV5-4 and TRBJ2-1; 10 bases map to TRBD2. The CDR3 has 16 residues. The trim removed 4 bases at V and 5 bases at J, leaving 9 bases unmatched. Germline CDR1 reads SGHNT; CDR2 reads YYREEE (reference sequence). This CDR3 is CASSQGPSGSNNEQFF. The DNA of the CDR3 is TGTGCCAGCAGCCAGGGCCCTAGCGGGAGCAACAATGAGCAGTTCTTC.

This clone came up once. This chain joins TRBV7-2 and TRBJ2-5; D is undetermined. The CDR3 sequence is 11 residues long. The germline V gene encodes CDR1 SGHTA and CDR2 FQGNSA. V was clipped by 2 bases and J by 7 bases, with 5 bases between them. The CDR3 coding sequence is TGTGCCAGCAGCTTAACCGGGACCCAGTACTTC. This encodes CASSLTGTQYF.

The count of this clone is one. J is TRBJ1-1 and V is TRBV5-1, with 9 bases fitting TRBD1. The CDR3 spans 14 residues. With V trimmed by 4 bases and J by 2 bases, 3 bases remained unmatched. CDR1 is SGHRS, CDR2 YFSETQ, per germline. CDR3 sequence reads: CASSRDRANTEAFF. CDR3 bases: TGCGCCAGCAGCCGGGACAGGGCAAACACTGAAGCTTTCTTT.

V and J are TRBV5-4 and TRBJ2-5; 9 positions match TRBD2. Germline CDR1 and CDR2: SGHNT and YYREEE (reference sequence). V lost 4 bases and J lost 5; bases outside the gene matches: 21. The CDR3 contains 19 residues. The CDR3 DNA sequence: TGTGCCAGCAGCCCGGGGAAGGGACTAGCCAATCTGAAGACGGAGACCCAGTACTTC. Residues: CASSPGKGLANLKTETQYF.

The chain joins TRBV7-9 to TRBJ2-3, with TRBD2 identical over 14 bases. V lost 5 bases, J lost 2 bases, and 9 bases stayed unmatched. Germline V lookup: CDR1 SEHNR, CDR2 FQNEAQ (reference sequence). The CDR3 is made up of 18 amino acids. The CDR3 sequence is CASSPRGLAGGLTDTQYF. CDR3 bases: TGTGCCAGCAGCCCCCGTGGACTAGCGGGAGGACTCACAGATACGCAGTATTTT.

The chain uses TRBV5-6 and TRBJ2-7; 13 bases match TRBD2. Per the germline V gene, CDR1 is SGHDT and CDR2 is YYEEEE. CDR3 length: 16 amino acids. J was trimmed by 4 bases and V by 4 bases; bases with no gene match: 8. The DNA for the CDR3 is TGTGCCAGCAGCATAGGGACTAGCGGGGTATTGTACGAGCAGTACTTC. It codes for CASSIGTSGVLYEQYF. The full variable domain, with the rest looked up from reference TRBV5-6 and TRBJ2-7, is DAGVTQSPTHLIKTRGQQVTLRCSPKSGHDTVSWYQQALGQGPQFIFQYYEEEERQRGNFPDRFSGHQFPNYSSELNVNALLLGDSALYLCASSIGTSGVLYEQYFGPGTRLTVT.

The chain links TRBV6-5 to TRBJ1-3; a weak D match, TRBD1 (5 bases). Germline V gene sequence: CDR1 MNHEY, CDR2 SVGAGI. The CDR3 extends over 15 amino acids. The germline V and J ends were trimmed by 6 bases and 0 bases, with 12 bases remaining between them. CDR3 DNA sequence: TGTGCCAGCAGCCGGGACGGGAGCTCTGGAAACACCATATATTTT. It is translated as CASSRDGSSGNTIYF.

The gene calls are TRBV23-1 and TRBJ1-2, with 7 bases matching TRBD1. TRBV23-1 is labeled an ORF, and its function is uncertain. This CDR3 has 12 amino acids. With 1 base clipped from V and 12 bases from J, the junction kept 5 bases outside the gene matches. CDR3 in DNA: TGCGCCAGCAGTCAATGGGTTAGGGGGCACACCTTC. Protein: CASSQWVRGHTF.

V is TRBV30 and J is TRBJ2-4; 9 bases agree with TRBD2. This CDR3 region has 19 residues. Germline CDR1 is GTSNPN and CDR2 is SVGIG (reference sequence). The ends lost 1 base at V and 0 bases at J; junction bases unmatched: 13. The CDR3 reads CAWSADAEISGRAKNIQYF. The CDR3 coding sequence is TGTGCCTGGAGTGCCGACGCCGAGATTAGCGGGAGAGCCAAAAACATTCAGTACTTC.

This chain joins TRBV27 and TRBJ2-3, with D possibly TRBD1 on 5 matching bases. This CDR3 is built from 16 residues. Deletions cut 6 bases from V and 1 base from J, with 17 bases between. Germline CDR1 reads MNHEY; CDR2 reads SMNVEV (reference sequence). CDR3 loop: CASRLKPGRGTDTQYF. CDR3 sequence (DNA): TGTGCCAGCAGGCTTAAGCCGGGCAGGGGCACAGATACGCAGTATTTT.

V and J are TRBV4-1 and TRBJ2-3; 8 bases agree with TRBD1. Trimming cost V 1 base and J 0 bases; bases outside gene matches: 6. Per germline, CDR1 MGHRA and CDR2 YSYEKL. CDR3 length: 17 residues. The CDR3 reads CASSQVGTGTSTDTQYF. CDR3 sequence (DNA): TGCGCCAGCAGCCAAGTGGGGACAGGAACTAGCACAGATACGCAGTATTTT.

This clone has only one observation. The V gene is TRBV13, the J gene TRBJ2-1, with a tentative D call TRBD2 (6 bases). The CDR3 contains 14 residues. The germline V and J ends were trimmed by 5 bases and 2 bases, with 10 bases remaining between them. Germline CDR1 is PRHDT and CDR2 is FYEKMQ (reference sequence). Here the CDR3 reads CASSIRTTYNEQFF. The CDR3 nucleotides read TGTGCCAGCAGCATTCGGACTACCTACAATGAGCAGTTCTTC.

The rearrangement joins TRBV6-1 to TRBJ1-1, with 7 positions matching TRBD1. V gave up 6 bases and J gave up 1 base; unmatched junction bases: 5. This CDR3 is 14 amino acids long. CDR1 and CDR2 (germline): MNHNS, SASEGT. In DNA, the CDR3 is TGTGCCAGCAGCCGACAGGGAAGGAACACTGAAGCTTTCTTT. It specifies CASSRQGRNTEAFF.

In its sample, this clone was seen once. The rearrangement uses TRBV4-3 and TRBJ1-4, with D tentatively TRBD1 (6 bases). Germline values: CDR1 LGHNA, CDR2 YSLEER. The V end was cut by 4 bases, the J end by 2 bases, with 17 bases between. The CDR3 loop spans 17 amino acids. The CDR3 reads CASSPGQITDTNEKLFF. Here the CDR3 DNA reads TGCGCCAGCAGCCCAGGACAGATTACCGATACTAATGAAAAACTGTTTTTT.

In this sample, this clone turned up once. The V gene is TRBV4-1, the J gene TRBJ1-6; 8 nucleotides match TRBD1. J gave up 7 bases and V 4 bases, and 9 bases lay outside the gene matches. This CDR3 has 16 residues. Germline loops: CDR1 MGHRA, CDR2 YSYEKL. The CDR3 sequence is CASSPQEDRVNSPLHF. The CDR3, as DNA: TGCGCCAGCAGCCCCCAAGAGGACAGGGTCAATTCACCCCTCCACTTT.

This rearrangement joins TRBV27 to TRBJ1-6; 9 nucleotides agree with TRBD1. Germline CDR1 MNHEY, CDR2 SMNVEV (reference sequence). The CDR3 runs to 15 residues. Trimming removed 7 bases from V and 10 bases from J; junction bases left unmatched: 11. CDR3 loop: CASKAGDRVFSPLHF. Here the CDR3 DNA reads TGTGCCAGCAAGGCGGGGGACAGGGTTTTCTCACCCCTCCACTTT.

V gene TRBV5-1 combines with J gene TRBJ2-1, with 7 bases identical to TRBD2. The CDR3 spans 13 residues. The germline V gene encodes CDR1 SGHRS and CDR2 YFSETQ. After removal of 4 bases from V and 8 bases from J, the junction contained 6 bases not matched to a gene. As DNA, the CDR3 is TGCGCCAGCAGCAACGGGGGGTTCGATGAGCAGTTCTTC. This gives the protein CASSNGGFDEQFF.